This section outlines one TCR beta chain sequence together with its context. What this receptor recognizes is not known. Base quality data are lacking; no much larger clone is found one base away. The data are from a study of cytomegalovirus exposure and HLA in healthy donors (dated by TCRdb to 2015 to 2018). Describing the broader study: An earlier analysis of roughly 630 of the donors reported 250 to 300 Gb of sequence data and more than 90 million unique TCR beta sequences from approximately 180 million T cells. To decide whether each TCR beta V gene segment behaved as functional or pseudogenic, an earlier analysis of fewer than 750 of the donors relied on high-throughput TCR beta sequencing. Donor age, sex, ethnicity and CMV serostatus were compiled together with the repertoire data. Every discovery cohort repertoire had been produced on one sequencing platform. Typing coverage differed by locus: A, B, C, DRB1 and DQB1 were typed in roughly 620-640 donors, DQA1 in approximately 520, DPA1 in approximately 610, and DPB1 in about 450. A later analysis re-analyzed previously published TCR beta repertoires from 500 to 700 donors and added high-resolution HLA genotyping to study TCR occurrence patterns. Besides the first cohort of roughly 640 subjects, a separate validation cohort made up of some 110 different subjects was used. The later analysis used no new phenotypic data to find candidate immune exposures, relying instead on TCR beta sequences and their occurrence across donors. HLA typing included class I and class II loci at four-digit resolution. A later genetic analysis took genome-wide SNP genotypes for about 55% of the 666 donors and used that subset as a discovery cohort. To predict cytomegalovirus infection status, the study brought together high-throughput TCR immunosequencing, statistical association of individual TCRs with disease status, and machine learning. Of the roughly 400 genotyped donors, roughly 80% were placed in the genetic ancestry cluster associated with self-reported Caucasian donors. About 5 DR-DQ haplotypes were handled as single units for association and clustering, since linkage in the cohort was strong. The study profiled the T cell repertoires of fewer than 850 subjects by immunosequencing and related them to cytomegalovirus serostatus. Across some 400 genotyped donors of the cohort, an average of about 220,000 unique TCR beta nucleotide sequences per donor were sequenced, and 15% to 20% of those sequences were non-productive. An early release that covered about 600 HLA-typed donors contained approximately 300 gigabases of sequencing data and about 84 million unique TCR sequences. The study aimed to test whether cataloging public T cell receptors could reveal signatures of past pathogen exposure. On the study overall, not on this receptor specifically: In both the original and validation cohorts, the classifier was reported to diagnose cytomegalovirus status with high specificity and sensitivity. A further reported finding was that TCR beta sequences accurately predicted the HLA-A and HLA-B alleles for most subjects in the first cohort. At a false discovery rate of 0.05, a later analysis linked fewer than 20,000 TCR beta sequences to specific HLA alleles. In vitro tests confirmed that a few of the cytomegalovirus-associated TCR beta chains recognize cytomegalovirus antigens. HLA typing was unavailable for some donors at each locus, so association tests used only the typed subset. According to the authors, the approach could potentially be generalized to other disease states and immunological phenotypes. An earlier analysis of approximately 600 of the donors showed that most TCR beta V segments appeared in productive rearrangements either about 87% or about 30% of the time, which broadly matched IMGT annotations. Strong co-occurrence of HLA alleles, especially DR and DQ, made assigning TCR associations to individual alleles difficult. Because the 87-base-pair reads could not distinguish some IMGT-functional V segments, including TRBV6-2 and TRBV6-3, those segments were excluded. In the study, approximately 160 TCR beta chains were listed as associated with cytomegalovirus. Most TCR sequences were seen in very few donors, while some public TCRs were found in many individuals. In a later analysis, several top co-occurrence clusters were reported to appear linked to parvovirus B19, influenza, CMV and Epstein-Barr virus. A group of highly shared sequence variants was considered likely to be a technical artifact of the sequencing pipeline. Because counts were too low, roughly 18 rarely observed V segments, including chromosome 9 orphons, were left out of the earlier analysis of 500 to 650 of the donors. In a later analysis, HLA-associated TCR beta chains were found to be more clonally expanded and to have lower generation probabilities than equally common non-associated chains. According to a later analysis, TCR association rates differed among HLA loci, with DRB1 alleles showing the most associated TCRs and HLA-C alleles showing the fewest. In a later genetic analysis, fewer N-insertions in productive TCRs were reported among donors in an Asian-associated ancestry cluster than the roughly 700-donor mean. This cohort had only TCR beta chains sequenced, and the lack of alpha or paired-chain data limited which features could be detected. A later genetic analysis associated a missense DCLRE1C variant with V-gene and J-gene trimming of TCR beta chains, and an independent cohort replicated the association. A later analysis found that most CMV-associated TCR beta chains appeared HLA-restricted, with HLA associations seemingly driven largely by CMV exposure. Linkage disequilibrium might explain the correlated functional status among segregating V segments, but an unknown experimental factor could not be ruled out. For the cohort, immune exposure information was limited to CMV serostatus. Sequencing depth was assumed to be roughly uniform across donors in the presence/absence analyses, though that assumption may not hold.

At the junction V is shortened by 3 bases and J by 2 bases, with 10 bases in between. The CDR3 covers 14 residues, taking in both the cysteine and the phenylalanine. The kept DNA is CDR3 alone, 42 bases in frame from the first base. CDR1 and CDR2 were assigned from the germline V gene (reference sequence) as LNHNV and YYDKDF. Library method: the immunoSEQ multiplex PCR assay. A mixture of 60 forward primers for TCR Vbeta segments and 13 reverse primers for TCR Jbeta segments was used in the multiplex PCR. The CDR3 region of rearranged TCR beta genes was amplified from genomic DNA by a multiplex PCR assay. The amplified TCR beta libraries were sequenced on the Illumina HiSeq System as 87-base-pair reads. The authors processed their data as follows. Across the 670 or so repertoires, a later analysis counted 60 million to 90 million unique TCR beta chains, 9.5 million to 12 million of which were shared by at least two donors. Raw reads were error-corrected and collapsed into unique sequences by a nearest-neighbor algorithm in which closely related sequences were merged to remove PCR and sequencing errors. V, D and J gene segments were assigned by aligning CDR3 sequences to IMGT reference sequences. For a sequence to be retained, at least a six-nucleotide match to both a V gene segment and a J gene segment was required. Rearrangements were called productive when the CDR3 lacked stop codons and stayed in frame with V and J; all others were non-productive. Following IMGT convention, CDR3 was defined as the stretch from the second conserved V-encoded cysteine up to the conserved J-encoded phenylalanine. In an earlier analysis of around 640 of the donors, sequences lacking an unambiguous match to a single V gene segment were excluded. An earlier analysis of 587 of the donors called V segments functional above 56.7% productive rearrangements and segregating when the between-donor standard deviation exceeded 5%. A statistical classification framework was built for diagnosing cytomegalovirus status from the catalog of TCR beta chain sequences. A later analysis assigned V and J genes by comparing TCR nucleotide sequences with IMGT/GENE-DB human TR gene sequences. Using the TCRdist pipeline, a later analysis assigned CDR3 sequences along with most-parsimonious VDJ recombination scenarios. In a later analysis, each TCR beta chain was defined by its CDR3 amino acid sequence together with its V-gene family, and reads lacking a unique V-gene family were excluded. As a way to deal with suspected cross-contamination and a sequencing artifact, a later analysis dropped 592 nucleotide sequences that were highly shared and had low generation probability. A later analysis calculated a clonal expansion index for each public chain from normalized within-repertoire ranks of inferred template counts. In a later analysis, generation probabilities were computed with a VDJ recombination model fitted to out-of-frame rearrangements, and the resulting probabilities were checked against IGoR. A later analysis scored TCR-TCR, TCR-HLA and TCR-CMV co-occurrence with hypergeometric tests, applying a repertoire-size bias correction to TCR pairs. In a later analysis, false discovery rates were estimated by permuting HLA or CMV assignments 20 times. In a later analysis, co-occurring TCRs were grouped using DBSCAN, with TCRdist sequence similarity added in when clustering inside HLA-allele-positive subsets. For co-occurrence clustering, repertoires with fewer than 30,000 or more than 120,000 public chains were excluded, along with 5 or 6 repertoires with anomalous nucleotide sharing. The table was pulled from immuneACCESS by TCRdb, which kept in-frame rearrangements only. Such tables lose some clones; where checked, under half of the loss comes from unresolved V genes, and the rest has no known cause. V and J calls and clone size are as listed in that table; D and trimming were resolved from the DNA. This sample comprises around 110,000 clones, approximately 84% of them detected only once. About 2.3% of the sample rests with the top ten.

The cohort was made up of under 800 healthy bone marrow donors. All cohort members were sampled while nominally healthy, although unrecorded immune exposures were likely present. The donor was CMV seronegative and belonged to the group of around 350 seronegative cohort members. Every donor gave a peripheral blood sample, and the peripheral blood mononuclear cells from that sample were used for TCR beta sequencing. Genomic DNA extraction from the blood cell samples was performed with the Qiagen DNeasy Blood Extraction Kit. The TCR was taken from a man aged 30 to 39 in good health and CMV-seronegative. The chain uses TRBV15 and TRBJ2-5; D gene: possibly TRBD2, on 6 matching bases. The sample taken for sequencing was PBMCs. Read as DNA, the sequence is TGTGCCACCAGCAGGACTAGTATTCAAGAGACCCAGTACTTC. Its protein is CATSRTSIQETQYF.